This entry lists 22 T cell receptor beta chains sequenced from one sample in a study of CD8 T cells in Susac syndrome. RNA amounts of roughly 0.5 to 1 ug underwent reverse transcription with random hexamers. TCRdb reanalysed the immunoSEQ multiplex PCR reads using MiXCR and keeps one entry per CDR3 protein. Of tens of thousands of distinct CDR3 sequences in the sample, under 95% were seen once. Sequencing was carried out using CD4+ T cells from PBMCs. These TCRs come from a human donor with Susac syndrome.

CDR3: CASSLRSQPYNEQFF. The CDR3 DNA follows: TGTGCCAGCAGTTTACGCAGCCAGCCTTACAATGAGCAGTTCTTC. The chain carries TRBV12-3 or TRBV12-4 and TRBJ2-1; unclear D gene. The CDR3 contains 15 residues. Between the trimmed V and J ends, which lost 2 bases and 4 bases, there was a span of 12 bases.

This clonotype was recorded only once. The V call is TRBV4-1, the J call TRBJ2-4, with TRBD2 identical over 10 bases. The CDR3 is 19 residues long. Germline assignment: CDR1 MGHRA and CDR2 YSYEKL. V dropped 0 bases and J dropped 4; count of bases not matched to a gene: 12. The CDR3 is CASSQERRRTSGLKNIQYF. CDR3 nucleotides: TGCGCCAGCAGCCAAGAACGGCGGAGGACTAGCGGACTTAAAAACATTCAGTACTTC.

The CDR3 reads CASSTLWDRDTQYF. CDR3 coding DNA: TGTGCCAGCAGTACACTATGGGACAGAGATACGCAGTATTTT. This chain links TRBV27 with TRBJ2-3; 7 nucleotides align to TRBD1. V lost 5 bases to trimming and J lost 5 bases; unmatched junction nucleotides: 7. This CDR3 has 14 amino acids. The V gene's germline CDR1 is MNHEY and CDR2 SMNVEV (reference sequence).

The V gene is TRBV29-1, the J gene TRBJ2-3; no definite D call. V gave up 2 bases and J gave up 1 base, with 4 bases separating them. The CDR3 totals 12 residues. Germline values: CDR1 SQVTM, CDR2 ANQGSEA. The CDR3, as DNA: TGCAGCGTTGAAATCCGCACAGATACGCAGTATTTT. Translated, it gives CSVEIRTDTQYF.

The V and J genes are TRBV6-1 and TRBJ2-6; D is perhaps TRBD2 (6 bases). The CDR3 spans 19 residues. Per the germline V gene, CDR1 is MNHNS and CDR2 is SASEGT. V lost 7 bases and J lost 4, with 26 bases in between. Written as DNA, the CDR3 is TGTGCCAGCACCCTCGCAGTCGGGAGAGGTTTACGGGGGGCCAACGTCCTGACTTTC. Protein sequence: CASTLAVGRGLRGANVLTF.

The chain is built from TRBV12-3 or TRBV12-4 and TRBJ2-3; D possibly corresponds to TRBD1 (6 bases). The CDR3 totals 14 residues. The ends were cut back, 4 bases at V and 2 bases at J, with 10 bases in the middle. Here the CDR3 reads CASSSRQVTDTQYF. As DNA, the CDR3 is TGTGCCAGCAGTTCAAGACAGGTCACAGATACGCAGTATTTT.

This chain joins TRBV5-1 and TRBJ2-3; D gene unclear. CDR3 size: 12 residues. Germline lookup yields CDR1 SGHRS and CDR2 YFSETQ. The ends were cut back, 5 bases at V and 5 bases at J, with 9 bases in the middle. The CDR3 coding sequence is TGCGCCAGCAGTCTAGGGCAAGATACGCAGTATTTT. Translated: CASSLGQDTQYF.

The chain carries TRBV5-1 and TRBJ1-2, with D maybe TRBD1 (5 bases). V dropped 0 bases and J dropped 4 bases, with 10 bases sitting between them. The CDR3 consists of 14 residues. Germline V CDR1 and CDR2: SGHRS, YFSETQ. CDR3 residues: CASSLDKGAYGYTF. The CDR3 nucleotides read TGCGCCAGCAGCTTGGATAAAGGGGCCTATGGCTACACCTTC.

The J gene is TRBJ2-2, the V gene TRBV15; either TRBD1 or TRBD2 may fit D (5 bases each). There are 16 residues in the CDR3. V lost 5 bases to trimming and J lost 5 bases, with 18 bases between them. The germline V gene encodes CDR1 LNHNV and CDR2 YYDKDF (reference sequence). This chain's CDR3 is CATSVGRGVRTGELFF. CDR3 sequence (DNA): TGTGCCACCAGCGTGGGACGAGGAGTACGGACCGGGGAGCTGTTTTTT.

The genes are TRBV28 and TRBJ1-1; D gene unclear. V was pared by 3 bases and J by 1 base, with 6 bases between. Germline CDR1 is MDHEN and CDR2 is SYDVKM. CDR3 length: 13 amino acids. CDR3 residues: CASSLRQNTEAFF. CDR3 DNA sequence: TGTGCCAGCAGTTTGAGACAGAACACTGAAGCTTTCTTT.

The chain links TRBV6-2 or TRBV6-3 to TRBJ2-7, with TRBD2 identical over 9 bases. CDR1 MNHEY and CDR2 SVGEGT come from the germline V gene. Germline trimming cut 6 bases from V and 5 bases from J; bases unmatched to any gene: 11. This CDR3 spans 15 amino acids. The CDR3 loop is CASRTGLARGDEQYF. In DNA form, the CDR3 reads TGTGCCAGCAGAACGGGACTAGCAAGGGGCGACGAGCAGTACTTC.

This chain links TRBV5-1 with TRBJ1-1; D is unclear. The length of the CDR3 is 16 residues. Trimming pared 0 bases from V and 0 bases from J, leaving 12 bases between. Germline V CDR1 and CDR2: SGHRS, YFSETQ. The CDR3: CASSLVSAKMNTEAFF. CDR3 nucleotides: TGCGCCAGCAGCTTGGTGTCAGCCAAAATGAACACTGAAGCTTTCTTT.

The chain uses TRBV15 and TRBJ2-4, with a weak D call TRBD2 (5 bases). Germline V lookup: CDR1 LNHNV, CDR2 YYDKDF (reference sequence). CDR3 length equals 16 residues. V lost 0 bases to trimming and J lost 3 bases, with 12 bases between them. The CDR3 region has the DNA TGTGCCACCAGCAGAGATCATGGGGAGCGCAAAAACATTCAGTACTTC. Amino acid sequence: CATSRDHGERKNIQYF. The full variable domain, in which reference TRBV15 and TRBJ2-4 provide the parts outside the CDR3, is DAMVIQNPRYQVTQFGKPVTLSCSQTLNHNVMYWYQQKSSQAPKLLFHYYDKDFNNEADTPDNFQSRRPNTSFCFLDIRSPGLGDTAMYLCATSRDHGERKNIQYFGAGTRLSVL.

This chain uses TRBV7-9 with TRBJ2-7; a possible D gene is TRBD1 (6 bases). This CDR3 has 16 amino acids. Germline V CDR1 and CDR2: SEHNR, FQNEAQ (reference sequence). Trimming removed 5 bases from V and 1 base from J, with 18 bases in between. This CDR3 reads CASSRTDIITSYEQYF. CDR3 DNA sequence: TGTGCCAGCAGCCGGACAGATATTATAACATCCTACGAGCAGTACTTC.

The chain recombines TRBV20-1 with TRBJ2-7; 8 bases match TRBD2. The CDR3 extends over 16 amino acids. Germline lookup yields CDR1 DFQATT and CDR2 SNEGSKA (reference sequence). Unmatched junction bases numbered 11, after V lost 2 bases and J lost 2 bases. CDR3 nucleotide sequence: TGCAGTGCTAGATCTTTAGGGCTAGCGGGCACCTACGAGCAGTACTTC. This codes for CSARSLGLAGTYEQYF.

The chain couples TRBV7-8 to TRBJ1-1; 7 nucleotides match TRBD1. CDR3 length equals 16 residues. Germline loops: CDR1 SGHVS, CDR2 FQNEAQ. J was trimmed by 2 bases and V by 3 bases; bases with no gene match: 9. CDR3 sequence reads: CASSFPPGQRNTEAFF. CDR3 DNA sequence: TGTGCCAGCAGCTTTCCGCCGGGACAGCGCAACACTGAAGCTTTCTTT.

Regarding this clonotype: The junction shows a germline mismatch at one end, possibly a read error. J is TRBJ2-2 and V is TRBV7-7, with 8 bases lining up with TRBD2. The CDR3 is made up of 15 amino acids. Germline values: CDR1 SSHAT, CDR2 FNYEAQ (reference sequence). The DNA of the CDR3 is TGTGCTAGCAGCTTAGATAGCGGGATCACCGGGGAGCTGTTTTTT. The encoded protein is CASSLDSGITGELFF.

In DNA, the CDR3 is TGCAGTGCTCGAGCGGGAGGCTGGGAGCAGTACTTC. Translated, it gives CSARAGGWEQYF. This chain uses TRBV20-1 with TRBJ2-7, with 9 bases that match TRBD2. After removal of 5 bases from V and 7 bases from J, the junction contained 6 bases not matched to a gene. The CDR3 contains 12 residues. Germline V gene sequence: CDR1 DFQATT, CDR2 SNEGSKA (reference sequence).

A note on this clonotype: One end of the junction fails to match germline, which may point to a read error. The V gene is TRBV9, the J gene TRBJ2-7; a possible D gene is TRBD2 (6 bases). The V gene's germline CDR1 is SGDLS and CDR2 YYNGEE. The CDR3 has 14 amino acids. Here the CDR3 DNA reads TGTGCCAGCAGCTCAACAACTAGCTCCCACGAGCAGTACTTC. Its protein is CASSSTTSSHEQYF.

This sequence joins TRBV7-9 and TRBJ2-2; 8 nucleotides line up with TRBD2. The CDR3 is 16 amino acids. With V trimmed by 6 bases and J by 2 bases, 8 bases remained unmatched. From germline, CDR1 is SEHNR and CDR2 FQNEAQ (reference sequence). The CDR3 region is CASSSGRGVNTGELFF. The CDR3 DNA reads TGTGCCAGCAGTTCCGGGAGGGGTGTCAACACCGGGGAGCTGTTTTTT.

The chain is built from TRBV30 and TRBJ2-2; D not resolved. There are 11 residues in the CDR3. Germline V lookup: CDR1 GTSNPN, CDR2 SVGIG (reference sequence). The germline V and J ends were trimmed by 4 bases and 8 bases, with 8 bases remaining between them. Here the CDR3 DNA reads TGTGCCTGGAACAAGAAGGGGGAGCTGTTTTTT. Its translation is CAWNKKGELFF.

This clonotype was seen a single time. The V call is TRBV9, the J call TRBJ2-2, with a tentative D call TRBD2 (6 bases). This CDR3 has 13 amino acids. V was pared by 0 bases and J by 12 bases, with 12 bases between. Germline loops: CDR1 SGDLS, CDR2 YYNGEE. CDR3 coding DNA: TGTGCCAGCAGCGTAGAGTCTCGGGGGAAGCTGTTTTTT. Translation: CASSVESRGKLFF. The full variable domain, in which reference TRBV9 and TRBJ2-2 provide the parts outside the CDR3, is DSGVTQTPKHLITATGQRVTLRCSPRSGDLSVYWYQQSLDQGLQFLIQYYNGEERAKGNILERFSAQQFPDLHSELNLSSLELGDSALYFCASSVESRGKLFFGEGSRLTVL.